This T cell receptor beta chain was recovered during a study of blood T cell repertoires in COVID-19. Study at large: There were acute and convalescent COVID-19 samples, and they came from the United States, Italy and Spain. In each case, the material was cDNA or gDNA derived from T cells, B-cell-depleted T cells, or PBMCs.

Seattle patient enrollment occurred during active infection, with longitudinal follow-up thereafter. The CDR3 loop spans 14 amino acids. The V gene lost 0 bases and the J gene lost 6 bases, with 11 bases spanning the gap. CDR1 is WSHSY, CDR2 SAAADI, per germline. Original processing methods: Amplified reference gene primers provided the basis for estimating nucleated cell counts. Sequencing was performed with immunoSEQ multiplex PCR; in TCRdb, only in-frame clones are kept and a portion is missing. The V and J calls and clone size come from that table; D and trimming were worked out from the DNA. The table includes over 45,000 clones, about 88% detected once.

The V gene is TRBV10-2, the J gene TRBJ1-2; possibly TRBD1 for D (5 bases). The receptor comes from a woman aged 55-70 years with COVID-19, enrolled during active disease. The sequenced sample was peripheral blood. CDR3 amino acids: CASSESREGNGYTF. For the CDR3, the DNA is TGCGCCAGCAGTGAGTCCAGGGAAGGGAATGGCTACACCTTC.